What follows are 13 T cell receptor beta chains derived from one specimen sequenced in a study of CD8 T cells in Susac syndrome. Reverse transcription of roughly 0.5 to 1 ug RNA was carried out with random hexamers. TCRdb analysed the immunoSEQ multiplex PCR reads with MiXCR anew, one entry per CDR3 protein. The sample lists about 190,000 distinct CDR3 sequences, around 93% occurring once. The material sequenced was CD4+ T cells from PBMCs. These receptors were collected from a human donor in good health.

This clonotype has just one count. DNA of the CDR3: TGTGCCAGTAGTATCCTAGGCTCCCAGAACACCGGGGAGCTGTTTTTT. Translation: CASSILGSQNTGELFF. This sequence joins TRBV19 and TRBJ2-2; D ambiguous. The germline CDR1 and CDR2 sequences are LNHDA and SQIVND (reference sequence). CDR3 size: 16 residues. V lost 3 bases, J lost 1 base, and 12 bases lay in between.

The chain recombines TRBV6-2 or TRBV6-3 with TRBJ2-7; D may correspond to TRBD1 or TRBD2 (5 bases each). V gave up 6 bases and J gave up 2 bases, with 17 bases separating them. Germline V lookup: CDR1 MNHEY, CDR2 SVGEGT. The CDR3 is 15 amino acids. The CDR3 reads CASRESGTPAYEQYV. CDR3 bases: TGTGCCAGCAGGGAATCCGGGACCCCGGCCTACGAGCAGTACGTC.

The rearrangement joins TRBV20-1 to TRBJ1-2, with D unresolved. Germline V CDR1 and CDR2: DFQATT, SNEGSKA (reference sequence). V shed 3 bases and J shed 3 bases, with 11 bases lying between them. This CDR3 has 13 amino acids. The CDR3 loop is CSARPRLHYGYTF. In DNA form, the CDR3 reads TGCAGTGCTAGGCCCAGGCTTCACTATGGCTACACCTTC.

This clonotype appeared once. V is TRBV4-1 and J is TRBJ2-3; 8 nucleotides align to TRBD2. CDR1 and CDR2 (germline): MGHRA, YSYEKL. The CDR3 is made up of 16 amino acids. V shed 2 bases, J shed 1 base, and the junction held 5 bases outside the gene matches. In DNA, the CDR3 is TGCGCCAGCAGCCAACTCGGGGGGGCTGGCACAGATACGCAGTATTTT. This encodes CASSQLGGAGTDTQYF.

This clonotype was recorded once. This sequence joins TRBV19 and TRBJ2-5; D possibly corresponds to TRBD2 (5 bases). The germline gives CDR1 LNHDA, CDR2 SQIVND (reference sequence). Trimming cost V 9 bases and J 2 bases, with 16 bases left between them. The CDR3 extends over 14 amino acids. The CDR3 region is CARRGVREQETQYF. Written as DNA, the CDR3 is TGTGCCAGGCGTGGAGTGAGGGAACAAGAGACCCAGTACTTC.

The CDR3 loop is CSASGDTDTQYF. In nucleotides, the CDR3 is TGCAGTGCTAGCGGGGACACAGATACGCAGTATTTT. The chain uses TRBV20-1 and TRBJ2-3; D may be TRBD2 (5 bases). CDR1 and CDR2 (germline): DFQATT, SNEGSKA (reference sequence). The V end lost 3 bases, the J end lost 2 bases, and 6 bases lay between the germline ends. The CDR3 spans 12 residues.

CDR3 nucleotide sequence: TGCGCCAGCACATTGGACAGACCTCACACCGGGGAGCTGTTTTTT. Translated, it gives CASTLDRPHTGELFF. This sequence joins TRBV5-1 and TRBJ2-2, with a weak D call TRBD1 (6 bases). Trimming removed 6 bases at V and 3 bases at J, with 15 bases between. The CDR3 extends over 15 amino acids. Germline V CDR1 and CDR2: SGHRS, YFSETQ.

CDR3 DNA: TGTGCCAGCAGCCTGGGAGGGGGGGACGGAAACACCATATATTTT. Residues: CASSLGGGDGNTIYF. J is TRBJ1-3 and V is TRBV7-6; possible D gene TRBD1, 6 bases. Per germline, CDR1 SGHVS and CDR2 FNYEAQ. CDR3 length: 15 amino acids. V was cut by 5 bases and J by 4 bases, with 15 bases left in between.

Only one count was recorded for this clonotype. The rearrangement links TRBV24-1 to TRBJ2-5, with D possibly being TRBD1 or TRBD2 (6 bases each). The CDR3 runs to 15 residues. Deletions cut 1 base from V and 1 base from J, with 9 bases between. Germline V lookup: CDR1 KGHDR, CDR2 SFDVKD. Here the CDR3 reads CATSDFGGGQETQYF. The CDR3 nucleotides are TGTGCCACCAGTGATTTCGGGGGCGGCCAAGAGACCCAGTACTTC.

The chain carries TRBV6-1 and TRBJ2-5, with D perhaps matching TRBD1 (5 bases). Germline CDR1 MNHNS, CDR2 SASEGT. V was trimmed by 4 bases and J by 5 bases, leaving 14 bases between them. This CDR3 region has 14 residues. In nucleotides, the CDR3 is TGTGCCAGCAGTGTAGACAGAGAGGAGGAGACCCAGTACTTC. It is translated as CASSVDREEETQYF.

The chain employs TRBV28 and TRBJ1-1; weak D call: TRBD1 (6 bases). V lost 3 bases and J 4 bases, leaving 6 bases between the germline ends. The CDR3 extends over 12 amino acids. The germline gives CDR1 MDHEN, CDR2 SYDVKM. The DNA of the CDR3 is TGTGCCAGCAGTTTGGGGGCCACTGAAGCTTTCTTT. Its protein product is CASSLGATEAFF.

V is TRBV6-2 or TRBV6-3 and J is TRBJ2-2, with TRBD1 identical over 8 bases. J was trimmed by 6 bases and V by 5 bases; bases with no gene match: 8. CDR3 length: 15 amino acids. Germline V lookup: CDR1 MNHEY, CDR2 SVGEGT. The CDR3, as DNA: TGTGCCAGCAGTCCCCGGGACAGGCTCGCCGGGGAGCTGTTTTTT. Translation: CASSPRDRLAGELFF.

The J gene is TRBJ1-2, the V gene TRBV12-3 or TRBV12-4; the D gene is possibly TRBD1 (5 bases). Trimming cost V 6 bases and J 8 bases, with 13 bases left between them. The CDR3 loop spans 12 amino acids. Written as DNA, the CDR3 is TGTGCCAGCAGGGCGTGGGGGGGAGGCTACACCTTC. This gives the protein CASRAWGGGYTF.